The T cell receptor beta chain described here comes from a study of blood T cell repertoires in COVID-19. Study details: The samples span acute and convalescent COVID-19 from the United States, Italy and Spain.

The germline V gene encodes CDR1 MNHNS and CDR2 SASEGT. The CDR3 runs to 14 residues. V trimming: 1 base; J trimming: 4 bases; junction bases outside the gene matches: 3. This clone was seen only once. Assay: immunoSEQ multiplex PCR; the TCRdb copy retains only in-frame clones and omits some. The sample consists of fewer than 100,000 clones, roughly 90% of them appearing once. The specimen sequenced was peripheral blood. This TCR derives from an older man in a cohort sampled during active COVID-19. The chain links TRBV6-1 to TRBJ2-7; 8 positions agree with TRBD1. CDR3 coding DNA: TGTGCCAGCAGTGAAGGGGACAGGAGGTACGAGCAGTACGTC. Encoded protein: CASSEGDRRYEQYV.